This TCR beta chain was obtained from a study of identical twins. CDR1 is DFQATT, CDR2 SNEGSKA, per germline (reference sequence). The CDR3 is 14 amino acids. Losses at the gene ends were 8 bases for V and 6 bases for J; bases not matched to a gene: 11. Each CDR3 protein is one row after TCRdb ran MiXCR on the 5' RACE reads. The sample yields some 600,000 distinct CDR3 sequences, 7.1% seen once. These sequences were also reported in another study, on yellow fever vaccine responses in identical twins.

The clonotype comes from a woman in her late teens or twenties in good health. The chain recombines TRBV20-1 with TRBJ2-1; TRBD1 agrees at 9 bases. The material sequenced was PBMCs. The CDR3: CSTNLGTGFNEQFF. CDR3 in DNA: TGCAGTACAAACCTCGGGACAGGGTTCAATGAGCAGTTCTTC.